This T cell receptor beta chain is from a study of identical twins. Regarding this clonotype: Its target is unknown.

Study-level results: Invariant cells of the MAIT and iNKT types might have partly distorted the zero-insertion analyses. A cross-sectional statistical analysis, not follow-up of the same donors, supported the conclusions.

Germline V gene data show CDR1 as MNHNY and CDR2 as SVGAGI (reference sequence). Trimming removed 8 bases at V and 6 bases at J, with 14 bases between. The CDR3 is 12 residues long. Unique molecular identifiers were present on cDNA, and template switching added a universal primer site. TCRdb re-analysed the 5' RACE reads in MiXCR, keeping a single row per CDR3 protein. The profile shows around 220,000 distinct CDR3 sequences, 11% to 15% of them singletons. J is TRBJ2-7 and V is TRBV6-6; TRBD2 is a possible D gene (5 bases). This receptor was taken from a young woman in good health. Sequencing was done on a sample of memory (CD45RO+) T cells sorted from blood. The CDR3 region is CASLIPGSEQYF. The CDR3 nucleotides read TGTGCCAGCCTTATTCCGGGGTCCGAGCAGTACTTC.